A selection of T cell receptor beta chains follows, all from one sample in a study of T cell repertoires in cytomegalovirus infection. Their antigen targets remain unknown. Each CDR3 protein is one row after TCRdb ran MiXCR on the reads. The sample holds about 340,000 distinct CDR3 sequences; almost 30% are singletons and the top ten take 20%. The source was cultured PBMCs, collected from culture after CMV antigen stimulation. Receptors originate from a human donor in good health (CMV status not recorded). Some clones in this sample may be carry-over from other donors' samples. CDR3s include the opening cysteine and the closing phenylalanine or tryptophan. The D gene is left open where the match is weak. Size values are once, few and many counts, or a class for expanded clones, and some rows have none.

D: NA; size: many; V: TRBV7-2; J: TRBJ2-5; DNA: TGTGCCAGCAGCTTAGTATCTGGGGAGACCCAGTACTTC; CDR3: CASSLVSGETQYF
D: TRBD2; size: NA; V: TRBV10-3; J: TRBJ2-1; DNA: TGTGCCATCAGTGAGTCTGTCGGGGGGGCCTACAATGAGCAGTTCTTC; CDR3: CAISESVGGAYNEQFF
D: NA; size: NA; V: TRBV7-6; J: TRBJ2-7; DNA: TGTGCCAGCAGCCCCCCTCGCCGCGACGAGCAGTACTTC; CDR3: CASSPPRRDEQYF
D: NA; size: many; V: TRBV7-8; J: TRBJ2-3; DNA: TGTGCCAGCAGCTTAGGTCAACGGCAGAGCACAGATACGCAGTATTTT; CDR3: CASSLGQRQSTDTQYF
D: NA; size: few; V: TRBV23-1; J: TRBJ1-2; DNA: TGCGCCAGCAGTCAATCTATAAGGGACATTGAGCTTGAGGATGGCTACACCTTC; CDR3: CASSQSIRDIELEDGYTF
D: TRBD1; size: few; V: TRBV11-2; J: TRBJ2-3; DNA: TGTGCCAGCAGCCGTAGCCGGGACAGGTACACCTCTCGCACAGATACGCAGTATTTT; CDR3: CASSRSRDRYTSRTDTQYF
D: NA; size: NA; V: TRBV6-6; J: TRBJ2-7; DNA: TGTGCCAGCAGTTACTCGGCTGACCCTAACTCCTACGAGCAGTACTTC; CDR3: CASSYSADPNSYEQYF
D: TRBD1; size: NA; V: TRBV4-1; J: TRBJ1-2; DNA: TGTGCCAGCAGCCAGGGTGGCACAGGGGGCTTTAACTATGGCTACACCTTC; CDR3: CASSQGGTGGFNYGYTF
D: NA; size: NA; V: TRBV19; J: TRBJ2-7; DNA: TGTGCCAGTAGTATAGAAACGTACAGGGAAGGTTCCTACGAGCAGTACTTC; CDR3: CASSIETYREGSYEQYF
D: TRBD1; size: NA; V: TRBV7-2; J: TRBJ2-2; DNA: TGTGCCAGCTCCCGGGACAGGGTGAACACCGGGGAGCTGTTTTTT; CDR3: CASSRDRVNTGELFF
D: NA; size: many; V: TRBV7-6; J: TRBJ2-2; DNA: TGTGCCAGCAGCTTAGGGGCAGGGATCCCCGGGGAGCTGTTTTTT; CDR3: CASSLGAGIPGELFF
D: NA; size: few; V: TRBV28; J: TRBJ1-5; DNA: TGTGCCAGCAGTCAGGGGACGGCGATCAATCAGCCCCAGCATTTT; CDR3: CASSQGTAINQPQHF
D: TRBD1; size: few; V: TRBV20-1; J: TRBJ1-5; DNA: TGCAGTGCTGGGGGACAGGGATTCAATCAGCCCCAGCATTTT; CDR3: CSAGGQGFNQPQHF
D: NA; size: few; V: TRBV7-3; J: TRBJ2-3; DNA: TGTGCCAGCACTGCGGGGGCTAGCACAGATACGCAGTATTTT; CDR3: CASTAGASTDTQYF
D: TRBD2; size: NA; V: TRBV19; J: TRBJ2-2; DNA: TGTGCCAGCCTACTAGCGGGGCGTCCCTGGTCGAACACCGGGGAGCTGTTTTTT; CDR3: CASLLAGRPWSNTGELFF
D: NA; size: few; V: TRBV20-1; J: TRBJ2-3; DNA: TGCAGTGCTAGTGAACCCAGGGGGGACACAGATACGCAGTATTTT; CDR3: CSASEPRGDTDTQYF
D: TRBD1; size: few; V: TRBV5-1; J: TRBJ1-1; DNA: TGCGCCAGCAGCTTGGAAGGGGGCGGTTGGATGAACACTGAAGCTTTCTTT; CDR3: CASSLEGGGWMNTEAFF
D: NA; size: once; V: TRBV11-2; J: TRBJ2-3; DNA: TGTGCCAGCACGCAACCCGGGGCCACAGATACGCAGTATTTT; CDR3: CASTQPGATDTQYF
D: NA; size: NA; V: TRBV20-1; J: TRBJ1-2; DNA: TGCAGTGCCGTAGGGGGAAGCTATGGCTACACCTTC; CDR3: CSAVGGSYGYTF
D: NA; size: NA; V: TRBV5-1; J: TRBJ2-1; DNA: TGCGCCAGCAGCTTGGAGGACTTCTCCTACAATGAGCAGTTCTTC; CDR3: CASSLEDFSYNEQFF
D: NA; size: few; V: TRBV25-1; J: TRBJ1-6; DNA: TGTGCCAGCAGTGCCCGGGACGGAAATAATTCACCCCTCCACTTT; CDR3: CASSARDGNNSPLHF
D: NA; size: many; V: TRBV12-5; J: TRBJ1-2; DNA: TGTGCTAGTGGCTCAGGGGCTAACTATGGCTACACCTTC; CDR3: CASGSGANYGYTF
D: NA; size: NA; V: TRBV5-6; J: TRBJ2-6; DNA: TGTGCCAGCAGCCAGACAGGCTCTGGGGCCAACGTCCTGACTTTC; CDR3: CASSQTGSGANVLTF
D: NA; size: NA; V: TRBV15; J: TRBJ1-1; DNA: TGTGCCACCAGCAGAGAGGCAGTGATCAACACTGAAGCTTTCTTT; CDR3: CATSREAVINTEAFF
D: NA; size: NA; V: TRBV13; J: TRBJ1-1; DNA: TGTGCCAGCAGCATAGGAGGTACAGGGAACACTGAAGCTTTCTTT; CDR3: CASSIGGTGNTEAFF
D: NA; size: NA; V: TRBV30; J: TRBJ1-1; DNA: TGTGCCTGGGGGACGGAAGGATACACTGAAGCTTTCTTT; CDR3: CAWGTEGYTEAFF
D: NA; size: NA; V: TRBV20-1; J: TRBJ2-7; DNA: TGCAGTGCTAGAGCGGGCGGGCAGAGCTACGAGCAGTACTTC; CDR3: CSARAGGQSYEQYF
D: NA; size: few; V: TRBV12-3/TRBV12-4; J: TRBJ1-6; DNA: TGTGCCAGCAGTTTGAAAGGGGCCCCGGTCCCTTCACCCCTCCACTTT; CDR3: CASSLKGAPVPSPLHF
D: NA; size: few; V: TRBV25-1; J: TRBJ1-2; DNA: TGTGCCAGCAGTCCCATGGAGCCGATAGCTAACTATGGCTACACCTTC; CDR3: CASSPMEPIANYGYTF
D: NA; size: NA; V: TRBV14; J: TRBJ1-2; DNA: TGTGCCAGCAGCCAAGTGTCTGGCAGCCCCTATGGCTACACCTTC; CDR3: CASSQVSGSPYGYTF
D: NA; size: NA; V: TRBV5-1; J: TRBJ1-5; DNA: TGCGCCAGCAGCTTGAACTCACAGGCCAATCAGCCCCAGCATTTT; CDR3: CASSLNSQANQPQHF
D: TRBD2; size: few; V: TRBV29-1; J: TRBJ2-7; DNA: TGCAGCGTAAGAGCGGGAGGGCTCCTGGTCGAGCAGTACTTC; CDR3: CSVRAGGLLVEQYF
D: NA; size: many; V: TRBV7-2; J: TRBJ2-5; DNA: TGTGCCAGCAGCCCGTCTCGGGGGTTGCGACAGACCCAGTACTTC; CDR3: CASSPSRGLRQTQYF
D: NA; size: once; V: TRBV7-3; J: TRBJ2-1; DNA: TGTGCCAGCAGCTCAAAGCGGGCGCAAGGGGTTAATGAGCAGTTCTTC; CDR3: CASSSKRAQGVNEQFF
D: TRBD1; size: NA; V: TRBV4-2; J: TRBJ1-6; DNA: TGTGCCAGCAGCCAAGATTGGAAGGACAGGGGGCAATCACCCCTCCACTTT; CDR3: CASSQDWKDRGQSPLHF
D: NA; size: NA; V: TRBV6-8; J: TRBJ1-4; DNA: TGTGCCAGCGGTTACACAGACACAACTAATGAAAAACTGTTTTTT; CDR3: CASGYTDTTNEKLFF
D: NA; size: few; V: TRBV4-1; J: TRBJ1-5; DNA: TGCGCCAGCAGCCAAGTTCCAGGGGATAGCAATCAGCCCCAGCATTTT; CDR3: CASSQVPGDSNQPQHF
D: NA; size: NA; V: TRBV19; J: TRBJ2-5; DNA: TGTGCCAGTAGTATGGGACGTTACGAGACCCAGTACTTC; CDR3: CASSMGRYETQYF
D: TRBD1; size: few; V: TRBV19; J: TRBJ1-1; DNA: TGTGCCAGTACCACAGGGGGCTCTGGCACTGAAGCTTTCTTT; CDR3: CASTTGGSGTEAFF
D: TRBD2; size: once; V: TRBV12-3/TRBV12-4; J: TRBJ2-4; DNA: TGTGCCAGCACCTCACTAAGCGGGGGGGCTGCCAAAAACATTCAGTACTTC; CDR3: CASTSLSGGAAKNIQYF
D: TRBD2; size: few; V: TRBV7-2; J: TRBJ2-3; DNA: TGTGCCAGCAGCTCAGGACTAGCGGCAAGCACAGATACGCAGTATTTT; CDR3: CASSSGLAASTDTQYF
D: NA; size: few; V: TRBV5-4; J: TRBJ1-2; DNA: TGTGCCAGCAGCTTACAGGGTGTCAGTGGCTACACCTTC; CDR3: CASSLQGVSGYTF
D: NA; size: NA; V: TRBV12-5; J: TRBJ2-1; DNA: TGTGCTAGTGGTTTGGTACAAGGGGGGTCCTACAATGAGCAGTTCTTC; CDR3: CASGLVQGGSYNEQFF
D: TRBD1; size: few; V: TRBV12-3/TRBV12-4; J: TRBJ2-1; DNA: TGTGCCAGCAGTTTCGGACAGGGGGCTACCAATGAGCAGTTCTTC; CDR3: CASSFGQGATNEQFF
D: NA; size: few; V: TRBV28; J: TRBJ1-5; DNA: TGTGCCAGCAGTTTACCCAGCAATCAGCCCCAGCATTTT; CDR3: CASSLPSNQPQHF
D: NA; size: many; V: TRBV7-2; J: TRBJ1-1; DNA: TGTGCCAGCAGCCTGGAACCGACGGGGACTGAAGCTTTCTTT; CDR3: CASSLEPTGTEAFF
D: NA; size: few; V: TRBV7-8; J: TRBJ2-7; DNA: TGTGCCAGCAGCTTATCTCAGACAGTCATGTCCGAGCAGTACTTC; CDR3: CASSLSQTVMSEQYF
D: TRBD1; size: many; V: TRBV7-2; J: TRBJ1-5; DNA: TGTGCCAGCAGCCCGACAGGGGGCAGGAGCAATCAGCCCCAGCATTTT; CDR3: CASSPTGGRSNQPQHF
D: NA; size: few; V: TRBV28; J: TRBJ2-6; DNA: TGTGCCAGCAGTTCACACTCTGGGGCCAACGTCCTGACTTTC; CDR3: CASSSHSGANVLTF
D: TRBD2; size: few; V: TRBV10-3; J: TRBJ2-1; DNA: TGTGCCATCACTCCCGGGACTAGCGGGAGCACGGGTGAGCAGTTCTTC; CDR3: CAITPGTSGSTGEQFF
D: NA; size: NA; V: TRBV29-1; J: TRBJ1-5; DNA: TGCAGCGTTGAAGTACAGGGTAGCAATCAGCCCCAGCATTTT; CDR3: CSVEVQGSNQPQHF
D: NA; size: NA; V: TRBV12-3/TRBV12-4; J: TRBJ2-1; DNA: TGTGCCAGCAGTCCTGGGGGAGGAAAGCAGTTCTTC; CDR3: CASSPGGGKQFF
D: TRBD2; size: NA; V: TRBV18; J: TRBJ2-5; DNA: TGTGCCAGCTCACCACGACTAGCGGGGGAAGAGACCCAGTACTTC; CDR3: CASSPRLAGEETQYF
D: TRBD2; size: NA; V: TRBV24-1; J: TRBJ2-2; DNA: TGTGCCACCAGTAGGACTAGCAACACCGGGGAGCTGTTTTTT; CDR3: CATSRTSNTGELFF
D: TRBD1; size: few; V: TRBV3-1; J: TRBJ2-3; DNA: TGTGCCAGCAGCCAGAGACAGGGAAGGCATACGCAGTATTTT; CDR3: CASSQRQGRHTQYF
D: TRBD1; size: NA; V: TRBV7-8; J: TRBJ1-2; DNA: TGTGCCAGCAGCTTAGGCGGGACAGGGGACGGCTACACCTTC; CDR3: CASSLGGTGDGYTF
D: TRBD1; size: NA; V: TRBV11-3; J: TRBJ2-6; DNA: TGTGCCAGCAGCCCTGGGACAGGGAGCTCTGGGGCCAACGTCCTGACTTTC; CDR3: CASSPGTGSSGANVLTF
D: NA; size: few; V: TRBV28; J: TRBJ2-1; DNA: TGTGCCAGTGACGCAAGCTCCTACAATGAGCAGTTCTTC; CDR3: CASDASSYNEQFF